Detailed here is one T cell receptor (beta chain). Its target is not known. The entry originates in a study of blood T cells in healthy people across ages. Alongside a J-beta primer mix, a sample-barcoded 5' primer served in a second PCR lasting roughly 6 to 11 cycles. With 12 random nucleotides, a template-switch adaptor tagged each individual cDNA molecule. One entry per CDR3 protein, called by TCRdb with MiXCR from the 5' RACE reads. Of approximately 830,000 distinct CDR3 sequences listed, approximately 59% were seen once; the top ten hold around a quarter. The CDR3 covers 13 residues. Germline lookup yields CDR1 LGHNA and CDR2 YNFKEQ. Trimming cost V 1 base and J 7 bases, with 11 bases left between them. Study-wide points: Lack of knowledge of donor CMV status possibly confounded expanded clonotype changes.

Each sample provided at least 5.5 micrograms of extracted total RNA. The origin of this receptor is a man aged 25 to 40 in good health. The material sequenced was blood. V and J are TRBV4-2 and TRBJ2-7, with D possibly matching TRBD2 (5 bases). The CDR3 spells CASSQVGPGEQYF. The CDR3 nucleotides are TGTGCCAGCAGCCAAGTAGGCCCGGGGGAGCAGTACTTC.